This T cell receptor beta chain was recorded in a study of T cells in Graves' hyperthyroidism and ophthalmopathy (dated by TCRdb to between 2018 and 2021). About the study as a whole: Peripheral blood was sampled at the time of initial diagnosis, prior to any treatment. To identify TCR V-J signatures that set the groups apart, the researchers used a discovery cohort of roughly 100 patients, made up of 43 with Graves' ophthalmopathy and about 59 with stable Graves' hyperthyroidism. An independent validation cohort of about 20 hyperthyroidism patients and about 15 patients who later progressed to ophthalmopathy tested prospective prediction of ophthalmopathy. For training and testing, the roughly 93 patients in the discovery cohort were randomly divided in a 7:3 ratio. The study also compared thyroid tissue and blood T-cell repertoires from five or six Graves' hyperthyroidism patients. After sampling, hyperthyroidism patients received methimazole starting at 30 mg daily, and ophthalmopathy patients received high-dose intravenous methylprednisolone. The paper describes TCR Vbeta CDR3 sequencing of around 140 peripheral blood samples, made up of under 50 ophthalmopathy patients, roughly 72 hyperthyroidism patients and roughly 17 progressor patients. Broad study findings and their caveats: In validation, the model predicted progression to ophthalmopathy a median of approximately 6.6 months before onset, with roughly 70% sensitivity and roughly 79% specificity. Most expanded thyroid clonotypes (frequency above 0.001) were also detected in blood, suggesting blood repertoires may reflect thyroid immune responses. Sample size was not statistically predetermined, and investigators were not blinded to group allocation. In cross-validation, a model built on a 13 V-J signature told ophthalmopathy apart from stable hyperthyroidism with approximately 90% sensitivity and approximately 81% specificity, and in testing the same model reached 80%/75%.

The germline V gene yields SNHLY for CDR1 and FYNNEI for CDR2. The germline V and J ends show losses of 5 bases and 7 bases respectively, and no gene match explains 8 bases of the junction. The CDR3, from cysteine to phenylalanine, totals 16 residues. The only DNA kept is the CDR3, 48 bases in frame from the first base. In its sample, this clonotype was seen many times. Its antigen is unknown. It has no much larger one-base neighbor in the sample; base qualities were not kept. Stable Graves' hyperthyroidism was defined as the absence of progression to ophthalmopathy over 18 months of follow-up. Hyperthyroidism patients were newly diagnosed, had a disease duration of under 2 months, and were aged 18 to 65 years. Exclusion was applied to patients with uncontrolled infections, other autoimmune diseases, pregnancy or lactation. Diagnoses were based on clinical symptoms, serum thyroxine and TRAb, thyroid ultrasound and orbital computed tomography. PBMCs were separated from over 9 ml of fresh peripheral blood using Ficoll-Paque density gradient centrifugation. Trizol reagent was used to extract total RNA, and RNA quality was then checked on an Agilent 2100 Bioanalyzer.

The TCR beta CDR3 regions were amplified from the RNA transcripts. The TCR CDR3 was subjected to a first round of RT-PCR using the HTBI primer set and the Qiagen OneStep RT-PCR kit. The libraries were constructed in a second round of multiplex PCR and then size-selected and purified. Libraries were sequenced paired-end with 100 bp reads on an Illumina HiSeq2000. For the original study's pipeline: Raw data were processed with SOAPnuke, discarding reads with adapters, uncalled bases, mean Phred below 15, or no exact constant-primer or identifier match. COPE v1.2.5 was used to merge high-quality paired reads, and clonotypes were defined as unique nucleotide sequences. MiTCR v1.1 was used to align clonotypes to the IMGT TRBV, TRBD and TRBJ reference segments. The analysis was restricted to V-J combinations with a frequency above 0.0001, which together covered about 99% of the repertoires. A TCS score was defined as the ratio between F50 (clonal expansion) and ExV (chaos), using BLOSUM62-based TCRdist between CDR3 peptides within each V-J. Welch's t-statistics and random forest reduced around 520 V-J features to roughly 13, which were used in a naive Bayes classifier (R e1071). Through fastp at Q25 and MiXCR, TCRdb rebuilt clones from the public reads, retaining in-frame beta chains. Each CDR3 protein appears once, grouped with its most common genes and DNA. Clone size and V and J calls follow TCRdb, not the original study. The sample records more than 300,000 distinct CDR3 sequences, 13% of which are singletons. The top ten constitute over 8.5% of the sample.

This receptor chain uses TRBV2 and TRBJ2-1, with TRBD2 matching 13 junction bases. The clonotype originates from a woman aged 18-29 years with Graves' hyperthyroidism. Sequenced: blood. The CDR3 sequence is CASSNQLAGGLNEQFF. The DNA sequence is given as TGTGCCAGCAGTAATCAACTAGCGGGGGGGCTGAATGAGCAGTTCTTC.